Listed below are T cell receptor beta chains from one sample, sequenced in a study of control samples from healthy donors and cancer patients. Assay used: immunoSEQ multiplex PCR; TCRdb lists only in-frame clones, some missing. The table records around 170,000 clones, around 90% of them present only once. Sequencing was done on a sample of blood. These receptor sequences come from a man aged 25-45 years in good health. CDR3s include the opening cysteine and the closing phenylalanine or tryptophan. A D gene is named only where the DNA matches it firmly.

len: 12; d_gene: .; j_gene: TRBJ1-3; v_gene: TRBV30; CDR3aa: CAWSFSGNTIYF
len: 16; d_gene: .; j_gene: TRBJ2-5; v_gene: TRBV11-2; CDR3aa: CASSLGGRGGRETQYF
len: 12; d_gene: .; j_gene: TRBJ1-1; v_gene: TRBV23-1; CDR3aa: CASTALDTEAFF
len: 14; d_gene: TRBD2; j_gene: TRBJ2-3; v_gene: TRBV10-2; CDR3aa: CASSLTGGADTQYF
len: 15; d_gene: TRBD2; j_gene: TRBJ2-3; v_gene: TRBV4-3; CDR3aa: CASSQDPWTSGTAVF
len: 15; d_gene: .; j_gene: TRBJ1-1; v_gene: TRBV11-2; CDR3aa: CASSLGGGQNTEAFF
len: 13; d_gene: .; j_gene: TRBJ1-4; v_gene: TRBV18; CDR3aa: CASSQGLNEKLFF
len: 17; d_gene: .; j_gene: TRBJ2-5; v_gene: TRBV7-6; CDR3aa: CASSPKARGGGGETQYF
len: 16; d_gene: .; j_gene: TRBJ1-5; v_gene: TRBV4-1; CDR3aa: CASSQGQVNSNQPQHF
len: 13; d_gene: .; j_gene: TRBJ2-5; v_gene: TRBV21-1; CDR3aa: CASSSVFQETQYF
len: 14; d_gene: TRBD2; j_gene: TRBJ2-3; v_gene: TRBV29-1; CDR3aa: CSVGLAGGPDTQYF
len: 13; d_gene: .; j_gene: TRBJ2-5; v_gene: TRBV5-6; CDR3aa: CASSYGIGGTQYF
len: 14; d_gene: .; j_gene: TRBJ1-5; v_gene: TRBV2; CDR3aa: CASRASPDHQPQHF
len: 12; d_gene: TRBD1; j_gene: TRBJ2-7; v_gene: TRBV30; CDR3aa: CASGTGSYEQYF
len: 16; d_gene: TRBD2; j_gene: TRBJ2-1; v_gene: TRBV5-1; CDR3aa: CASSWAGTSGRNEQFF
len: 14; d_gene: .; j_gene: TRBJ1-4; v_gene: TRBV30; CDR3aa: CAWTWGATNEKLFF
len: 13; d_gene: TRBD2; j_gene: TRBJ2-3; v_gene: TRBV10-2; CDR3aa: CATRTSLTDTQYF
len: 15; d_gene: .; j_gene: TRBJ1-6; v_gene: TRBV19; CDR3aa: CASSIGTGLGSPLHF
len: 15; d_gene: .; j_gene: TRBJ1-2; v_gene: TRBV5-1; CDR3aa: CASSLAFGQPIGYTF
len: 14; d_gene: .; j_gene: TRBJ2-1; v_gene: TRBV27; CDR3aa: CASSLRDNYNEQFF
len: 12; d_gene: .; j_gene: TRBJ1-3; v_gene: TRBV7-9; CDR3aa: CASSLGGNTIYF
len: 13; d_gene: .; j_gene: TRBJ2-7; v_gene: TRBV6-5; CDR3aa: CASPGTYSYEQYF
len: 15; d_gene: .; j_gene: TRBJ1-6; v_gene: TRBV28; CDR3aa: CASSPALGGYSPLHF
len: 13; d_gene: TRBD1; j_gene: TRBJ1-5; v_gene: TRBV6-5; CDR3aa: CASRAGGNQPQHF
len: 13; d_gene: TRBD1; j_gene: TRBJ1-2; v_gene: TRBV7-8; CDR3aa: CASRPGGSYGYTF